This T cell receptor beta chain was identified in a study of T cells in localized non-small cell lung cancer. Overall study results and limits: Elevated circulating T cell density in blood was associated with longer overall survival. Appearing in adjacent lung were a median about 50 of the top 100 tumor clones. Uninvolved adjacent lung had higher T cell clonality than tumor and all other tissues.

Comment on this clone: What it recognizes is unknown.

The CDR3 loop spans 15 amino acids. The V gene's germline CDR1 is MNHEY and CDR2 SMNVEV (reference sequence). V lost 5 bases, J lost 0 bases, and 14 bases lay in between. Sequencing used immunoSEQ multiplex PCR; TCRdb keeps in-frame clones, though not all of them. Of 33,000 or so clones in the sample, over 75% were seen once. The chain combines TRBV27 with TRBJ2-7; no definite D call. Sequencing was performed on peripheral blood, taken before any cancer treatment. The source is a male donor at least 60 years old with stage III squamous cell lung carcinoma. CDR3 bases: TGTGCCAGCAGTCCCCGTCCGATGAGCTCCTACGAGCAGTACTTC. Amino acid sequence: CASSPRPMSSYEQYF.